The sequence of this TCR beta chain was determined in a study of shared clonotypes between healthy human individuals. Terminally differentiated effector memory CD45RA+ cells were excluded by CCR7 positive selection of CD45RO-negative cells. TCRdb's table, derived via immunoSEQ multiplex PCR, lists solely in-frame clones and lacks some. This table has about 680,000 clones, under 95% appearing once. The specimen sequenced was naive CD8+ T cells sorted from blood. This TCR was sampled from a man younger than 40 in good health.

CDR3 sequence (DNA): TGCGCCAGCAGCCAAGATTTTAGGAGGGTGAGCACAGATACGCAGTATTTT. Amino acids: CASSQDFRRVSTDTQYF. This chain uses TRBV4-3 with TRBJ2-3; a possible D gene is TRBD2 (6 bases). V dropped 0 bases and J dropped 0 bases, with 13 bases sitting between them. The CDR3 length is 17 residues. Germline V gives CDR1 LGHNA, CDR2 YSLEER.